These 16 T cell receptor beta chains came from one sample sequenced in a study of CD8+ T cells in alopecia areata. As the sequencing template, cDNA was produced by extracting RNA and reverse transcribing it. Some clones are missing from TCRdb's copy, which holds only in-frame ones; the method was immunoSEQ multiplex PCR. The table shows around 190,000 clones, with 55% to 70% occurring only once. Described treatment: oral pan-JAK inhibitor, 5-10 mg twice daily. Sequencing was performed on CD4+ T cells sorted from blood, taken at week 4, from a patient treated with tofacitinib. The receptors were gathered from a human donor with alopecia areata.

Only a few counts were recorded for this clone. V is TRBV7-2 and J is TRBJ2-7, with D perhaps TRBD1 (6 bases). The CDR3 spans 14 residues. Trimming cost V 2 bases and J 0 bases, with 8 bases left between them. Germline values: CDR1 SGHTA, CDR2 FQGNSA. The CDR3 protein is CASSLQGLSYEQYF. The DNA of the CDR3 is TGTGCCAGCAGCTTACAGGGGCTCTCCTACGAGCAGTACTTC.

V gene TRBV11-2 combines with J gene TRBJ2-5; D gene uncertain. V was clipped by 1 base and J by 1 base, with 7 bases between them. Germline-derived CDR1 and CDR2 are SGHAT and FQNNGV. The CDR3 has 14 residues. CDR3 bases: TGTGCCAGCAGCTTAGCCACAGTCCAAGAGACCCAGTACTTC. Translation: CASSLATVQETQYF. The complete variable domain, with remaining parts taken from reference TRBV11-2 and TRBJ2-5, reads EAGVAQSPRYKIIEKRQSVAFWCNPISGHATLYWYQQILGQGPKLLIQFQNNGVVDDSQLPKDRFSAERLKGVDSTLKIQPAKLEDSAVYLCASSLATVQETQYFGPGTRLLVL.

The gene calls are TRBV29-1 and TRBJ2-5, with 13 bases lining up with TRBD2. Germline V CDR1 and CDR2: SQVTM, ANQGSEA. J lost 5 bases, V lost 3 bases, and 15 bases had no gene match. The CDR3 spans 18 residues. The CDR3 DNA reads TGCAGCGTTGATAAAAATGGACTAGCGGGAGTGGGATCTGAGACCCAGTACTTC. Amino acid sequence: CSVDKNGLAGVGSETQYF.

CDR3 nucleotide sequence: TGCGCCAGCAGATCCGGACAGAGTAACTATGGCTACACCTTC. Amino acid sequence: CASRSGQSNYGYTF. V is TRBV5-1 and J is TRBJ1-2, with a weak D call TRBD1 (6 bases). V was trimmed by 5 bases and J by 1 base, leaving 12 bases between them. Germline lookup yields CDR1 SGHRS and CDR2 YFSETQ. The CDR3 totals 14 residues.

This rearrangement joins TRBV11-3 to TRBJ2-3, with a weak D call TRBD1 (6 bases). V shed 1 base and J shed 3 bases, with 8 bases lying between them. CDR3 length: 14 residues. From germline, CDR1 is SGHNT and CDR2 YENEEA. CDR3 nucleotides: TGTGCCAGCAGCTTAGGGGGGCGGACAGATACGCAGTATTTT. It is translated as CASSLGGRTDTQYF. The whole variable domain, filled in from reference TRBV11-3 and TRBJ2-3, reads EAGVVQSPRYKIIEKKQPVAFWCNPISGHNTLYWYLQNLGQGPELLIRYENEEAVDDSQLPKDRFSAERLKGVDSTLKIQPAELGDSAVYLCASSLGGRTDTQYFGPGTRLTVL.

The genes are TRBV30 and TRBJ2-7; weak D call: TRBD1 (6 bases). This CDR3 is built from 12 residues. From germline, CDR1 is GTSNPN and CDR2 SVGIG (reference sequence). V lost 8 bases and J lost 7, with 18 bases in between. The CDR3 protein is CALQGYGFEQYF. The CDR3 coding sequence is TGTGCCCTCCAGGGGTACGGCTTTGAGCAGTACTTC.

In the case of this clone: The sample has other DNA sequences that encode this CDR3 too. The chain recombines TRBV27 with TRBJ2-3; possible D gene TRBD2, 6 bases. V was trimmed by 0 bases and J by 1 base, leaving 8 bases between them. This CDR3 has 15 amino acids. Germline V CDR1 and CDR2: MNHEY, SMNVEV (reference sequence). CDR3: CASSLSGTGTDTQYF. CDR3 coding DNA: TGTGCCAGCAGTTTATCGGGGACTGGCACAGATACGCAGTATTTT.

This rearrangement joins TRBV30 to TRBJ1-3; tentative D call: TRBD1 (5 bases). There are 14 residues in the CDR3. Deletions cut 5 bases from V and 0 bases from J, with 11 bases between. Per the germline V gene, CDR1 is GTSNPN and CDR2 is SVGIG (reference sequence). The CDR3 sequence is CAWGADYSGNTIYF. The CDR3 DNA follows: TGTGCCTGGGGGGCCGATTACTCTGGAAACACCATATATTTT.

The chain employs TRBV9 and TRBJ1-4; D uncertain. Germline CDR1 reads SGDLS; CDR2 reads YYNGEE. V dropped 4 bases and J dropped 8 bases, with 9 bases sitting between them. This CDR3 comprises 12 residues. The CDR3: CASSTHEEKLFF. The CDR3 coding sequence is TGTGCCAGCAGCACCCACGAGGAAAAACTGTTTTTT.

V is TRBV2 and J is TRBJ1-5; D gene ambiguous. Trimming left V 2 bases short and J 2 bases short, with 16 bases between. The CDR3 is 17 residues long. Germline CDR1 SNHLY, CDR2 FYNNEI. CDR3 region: CASSEMSVGRGNQPQHF. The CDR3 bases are TGTGCCAGCAGTGAAATGTCGGTGGGTAGGGGCAATCAGCCCCAGCATTTT. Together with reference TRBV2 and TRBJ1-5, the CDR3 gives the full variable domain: EPEVTQTPSHQVTQMGQEVILRCVPISNHLYFYWYRQILGQKVEFLVSFYNNEISEKSEIFDDQFSVERPDGSNFTLKIRSTKLEDSAMYFCASSEMSVGRGNQPQHFGDGTRLSIL.

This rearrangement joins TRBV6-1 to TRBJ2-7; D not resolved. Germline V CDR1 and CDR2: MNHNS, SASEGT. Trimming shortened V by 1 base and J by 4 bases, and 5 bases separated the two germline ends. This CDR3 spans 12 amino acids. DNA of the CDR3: TGTGCCAGCAGTGAAGGAGGATACGAGCAGTACTTC. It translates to CASSEGGYEQYF.

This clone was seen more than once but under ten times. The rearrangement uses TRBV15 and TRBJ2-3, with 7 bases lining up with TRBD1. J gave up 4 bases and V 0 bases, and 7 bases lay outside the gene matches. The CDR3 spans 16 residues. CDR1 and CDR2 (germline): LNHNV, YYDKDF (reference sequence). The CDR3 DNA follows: TGTGCCACCAGCAGAGATCGAACAGGGGTTGCAGATACGCAGTATTTT. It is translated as CATSRDRTGVADTQYF. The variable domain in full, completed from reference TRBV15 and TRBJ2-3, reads DAMVIQNPRYQVTQFGKPVTLSCSQTLNHNVMYWYQQKSSQAPKLLFHYYDKDFNNEADTPDNFQSRRPNTSFCFLDIRSPGLGDTAMYLCATSRDRTGVADTQYFGPGTRLTVL.

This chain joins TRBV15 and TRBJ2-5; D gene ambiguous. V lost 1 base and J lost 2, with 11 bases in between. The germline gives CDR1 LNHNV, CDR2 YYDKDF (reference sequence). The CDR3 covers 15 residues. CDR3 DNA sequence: TGTGCCACCAGCAGAGTTGGGGTTCGGCAAGAGACCCAGTACTTC. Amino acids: CATSRVGVRQETQYF.

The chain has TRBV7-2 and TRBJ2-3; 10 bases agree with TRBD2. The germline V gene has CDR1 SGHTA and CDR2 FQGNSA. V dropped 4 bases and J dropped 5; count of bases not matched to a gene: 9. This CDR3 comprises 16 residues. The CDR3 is CASSYRLAGAGDTQYF. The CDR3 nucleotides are TGTGCCAGCAGCTATCGGCTAGCGGGAGCGGGAGATACGCAGTATTTT.

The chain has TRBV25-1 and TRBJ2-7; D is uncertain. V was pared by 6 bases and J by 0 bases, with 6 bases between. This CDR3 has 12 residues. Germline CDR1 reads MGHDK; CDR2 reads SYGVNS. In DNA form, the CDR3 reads TGTGCCAGCAGAGCGAACTCCTACGAGCAGTACTTC. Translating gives CASRANSYEQYF.

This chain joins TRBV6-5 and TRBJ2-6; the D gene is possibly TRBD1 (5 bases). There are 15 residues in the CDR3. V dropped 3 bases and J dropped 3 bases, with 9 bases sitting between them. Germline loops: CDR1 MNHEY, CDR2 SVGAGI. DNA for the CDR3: TGTGCCAGCAGTTATCAGGGCTTTGGGGCCAACGTCCTGACTTTC. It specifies CASSYQGFGANVLTF.